This T cell receptor (beta chain) emerged from a study of blood T cell repertoires in COVID-19. Study-wide background: The United States, Italy and Spain provided the acute and convalescent COVID-19 samples. The analysed material was cDNA or gDNA that came from T cells, B-cell-depleted T cells, or PBMCs.

The CDR3 length is 19 residues. Trimming shortened V by 4 bases and J by 4 bases, and 29 bases separated the two germline ends. Germline V gives CDR1 SGHRS, CDR2 YFSETQ. Profiling relied on immunoSEQ multiplex PCR, and the TCRdb table lists in-frame clones only, not all of them. The sample carries around 500,000 clones, 70% to 90% recorded once. The chain carries TRBV5-1 and TRBJ1-2; a weak D match, TRBD1 (6 bases). This receptor was taken from a human donor in a cohort sampled during active COVID-19. The sample taken for sequencing was peripheral blood. In DNA form, the CDR3 reads TGCGCCAGCAGCGGGGGCCGAACCCGGGACATTCAAAAATTCTATGGCTACACCTTC. It encodes CASSGGRTRDIQKFYGYTF. The variable domain in full, with the rest retrieved from reference TRBV5-1 and TRBJ1-2, is KAGVTQTPRYLIKTRGQQVTLSCSPISGHRSVSWYQQTPGQGLQFLFEYFSETQRNKGNFPGRFSGRQFSNSRSEMNVSTLELGDSALYLCASSGGRTRDIQKFYGYTFGSGTRLTVV.